Each of the 17 T cell receptor beta chains below was sequenced from the same sample in a study of blood T cell repertoires in COVID-19 (dated by TCRdb to the early 2020s). The library was built by means of the immunoSEQ multiplex PCR assay. Drawn from immuneACCESS, this table holds only the in-frame rearrangements with V and J called that TCRdb kept. Clones are partly lost; checked studies trace under half to an unresolved V gene and leave the rest unexplained. This sample is represented by 150,000 to 160,000 clones; about 88% of them were singletons. The leading ten clones occupy 2% to 3% of the sample. Material: peripheral blood. The receptor set was obtained from a woman aged 70-85 years with acute or convalescent COVID-19.

J is TRBJ1-5 and V is TRBV19, with D tentatively TRBD1 (6 bases). The CDR3 covers 14 residues. In germline, CDR1 is LNHDA, CDR2 SQIVND (reference sequence). The V and J ends lost 3 bases and 6 bases respectively, with 12 bases between them. CDR3 nucleotides: TGTGCCAGTAGTATCGACAGGAACGCTCAGCCCCAGCATTTT. Amino acid sequence: CASSIDRNAQPQHF.

The chain employs TRBV6-6 and TRBJ2-6; D unclear. From germline, CDR1 is MNHNY and CDR2 SVGAGI (reference sequence). Trimming removed 7 bases from V and 0 bases from J, with 13 bases in between. This CDR3 spans 16 amino acids. CDR3 region: CASIPGLYSGANVLTF. The DNA for the CDR3 is TGTGCCAGCATTCCGGGTCTATACTCTGGGGCCAACGTCCTGACTTTC.

This chain joins TRBV29-1 and TRBJ1-1; D may be TRBD1 (6 bases). The germline V gene encodes CDR1 SQVTM and CDR2 ANQGSEA. This CDR3 is 14 amino acids long. V was trimmed by 7 bases and J by 1 base, leaving 16 bases between them. Here the CDR3 DNA reads TGCAGCGCCGAAGGGACAATTGGGAACACTGAAGCTTTCTTT. Amino acid sequence: CSAEGTIGNTEAFF.

The chain recombines TRBV7-2 with TRBJ1-1, with 8 bases aligning to TRBD1. J was trimmed by 1 base and V by 7 bases; bases with no gene match: 8. The CDR3 length is 15 residues. In germline, CDR1 is SGHTA, CDR2 FQGNSA. The CDR3 reads CASIYSRGPNTEAFF. CDR3 in DNA: TGTGCCAGCATTTATTCCAGGGGGCCGAACACTGAAGCTTTCTTT.

V is TRBV2 and J is TRBJ1-2; 9 positions agree with TRBD1. The CDR3 has 16 residues. Per germline, CDR1 SNHLY and CDR2 FYNNEI. The trim removed 4 bases at V and 5 bases at J, leaving 11 bases unmatched. CDR3 protein: CASSVSSTGGNYGYTF. In nucleotides, the CDR3 is TGTGCCAGCAGTGTTTCATCGACAGGGGGAAATTATGGCTACACCTTC. Complete variable domain (other parts from reference TRBV2 and TRBJ1-2): EPEVTQTPSHQVTQMGQEVILRCVPISNHLYFYWYRQILGQKVEFLVSFYNNEISEKSEIFDDQFSVERPDGSNFTLKIRSTKLEDSAMYFCASSVSSTGGNYGYTFGSGTRLTVV.

V usage is TRBV5-1 and J usage is TRBJ2-6, with unresolved D. Germline lookup yields CDR1 SGHRS and CDR2 YFSETQ. The V gene lost 1 base and the J gene lost 0 bases, with 8 bases spanning the gap. The CDR3 is 16 residues long. The CDR3 region is CASSLKSLSGANVLTF. In DNA, the CDR3 is TGCGCCAGCAGCTTGAAATCCCTCTCTGGGGCCAACGTCCTGACTTTC.

On this clone itself: The junction departs from germline at one end; a sequencing error may be responsible. The chain links TRBV11-2 to TRBJ1-1; D call uncertain. The germline gives CDR1 SGHAT, CDR2 FQNNGV. The length of the CDR3 is 15 residues. CDR3 nucleotide sequence: TGTGCCAGCAGCATAGAGAGGGCGCCTAGGACTGAAGCTTTCTTT. This encodes CASSIERAPRTEAFF. Full variable domain (rest looked up from reference TRBV11-2 and TRBJ1-1): EAGVAQSPRYKIIEKRQSVAFWCNPISGHATLYWYQQILGQGPKLLIQFQNNGVVDDSQLPKDRFSAERLKGVDSTLKIQPAKLEDSAVYLCASSIERAPRTEAFFGQGTRLTVV.

This chain connects TRBV12-3 or TRBV12-4 to TRBJ2-7; D uncertain. The CDR3 has 12 residues. The V end was cut by 3 bases, the J end by 4 bases, with 7 bases between. The CDR3 DNA sequence: TGTGCCAGCAGTTTTACTGCTTACGAGCAGTACTTC. Protein sequence: CASSFTAYEQYF.

This clone occurred once. The chain carries TRBV7-6 and TRBJ1-1; D call uncertain. CDR3 length: 18 amino acids. The ends were cut back, 1 base at V and 0 bases at J, with 18 bases in the middle. Looked up from germline, CDR1 is SGHVS and CDR2 is FNYEAQ. The CDR3 DNA is TGTGCCAGCAGCTTAGTTCACAGCATCGGTTCTATGAACACTGAAGCTTTCTTT. Encoded protein: CASSLVHSIGSMNTEAFF.

This CDR3 is CSVKGQGGPYEQYF. CDR3 nucleotide sequence: TGCAGCGTAAAGGGACAGGGGGGCCCCTACGAGCAGTACTTC. The chain has TRBV29-1 and TRBJ2-7, with 11 positions matching TRBD1. CDR1 SQVTM and CDR2 ANQGSEA come from the germline V gene. The CDR3 runs 14 residues. The ends lost 6 bases at V and 2 bases at J; junction bases unmatched: 6.

The rearrangement joins TRBV2 to TRBJ1-2; 7 nucleotides align to TRBD1. This CDR3 spans 13 amino acids. V shed 5 bases, J shed 3 bases, and the junction held 3 bases outside the gene matches. Germline lookup yields CDR1 SNHLY and CDR2 FYNNEI. The CDR3 DNA is TGTGCCAGCAGTCTGGGACAGCACTATGGCTACACCTTC. It codes for CASSLGQHYGYTF.

This clone was seen only a few times. This rearrangement joins TRBV12-5 to TRBJ1-1, with TRBD1 matching 7 bases. From germline, CDR1 is LGHNT and CDR2 FRNRAP. CDR3 length equals 12 residues. V shed 2 bases, J shed 11 bases, and the junction held 5 bases outside the gene matches. CDR3 amino acids: CASGLNDRAAFF. The CDR3 DNA is TGTGCTAGTGGTTTGAACGACAGGGCCGCTTTCTTT.

The genes are TRBV7-9 and TRBJ1-2; 11 bases fit TRBD1. The J segment lost 5 bases and the V segment lost 4 bases, leaving 9 bases of the junction unmatched. CDR3 length: 16 residues. In germline, CDR1 is SEHNR, CDR2 FQNEAQ (reference sequence). DNA for the CDR3: TGTGCCAGCAGCTACCAAACCGGGACAGGGGGATATGGCTACACCTTC. Translated: CASSYQTGTGGYGYTF.

The chain recombines TRBV9 with TRBJ1-2, with 9 bases lining up with TRBD1. The junction had 7 bases not matched to a gene; V was cut back by 3 bases and J by 4 bases. The CDR3 extends over 15 amino acids. Germline CDR1 SGDLS, CDR2 YYNGEE. DNA of the CDR3: TGTGCCAGCAGCGCACTCGGACAGGGGCCCTATGGCTACACCTTC. This translates into CASSALGQGPYGYTF.

There are a few counts of this clone. CDR3 nucleotides: TGTGCCAGCTCACCCACCGGGACAGGACCGAATTCACCCCTCCACTTT. Translation: CASSPTGTGPNSPLHF. The chain joins TRBV18 to TRBJ1-6; 8 nucleotides line up with TRBD1. Trimming at V came to 3 bases and at J to 7 bases, leaving 8 bases not matched to a gene. Germline CDR1 KGHSH, CDR2 LQKENI. This CDR3 has 16 amino acids. The variable domain in full, with the rest retrieved from reference TRBV18 and TRBJ1-6, is NAGVMQNPRHLVRRRGQEARLRCSPMKGHSHVYWYRQLPEEGLKFMVYLQKENIIDESGMPKERFSAEFPKEGPSILRIQQVVRGDSAAYFCASSPTGTGPNSPLHFGNGTRLTVT.

The gene calls are TRBV27 and TRBJ2-2; D gene ambiguous. The CDR3 sequence is 14 residues long. Germline loops: CDR1 MNHEY, CDR2 SMNVEV (reference sequence). Trimming removed 1 base from V and 6 bases from J, with 9 bases in between. The CDR3 here is CASSLLTEAGELFF. In DNA form, the CDR3 reads TGTGCCAGCAGTTTATTAACCGAGGCCGGGGAGCTGTTTTTT.

The chain is built from TRBV19 and TRBJ2-7; the match to TRBD1 covers 11 bases. In germline, CDR1 is LNHDA, CDR2 SQIVND (reference sequence). J gave up 2 bases and V 5 bases, and 5 bases lay outside the gene matches. The CDR3 is made up of 15 amino acids. The DNA of the CDR3 is TGTGCCAGTAGTTCACCGGGACAGGGGGCCTACGAGCAGTACTTC. It is translated as CASSSPGQGAYEQYF.